This T cell receptor (beta chain) was sequenced in a study of blood T cell repertoires in COVID-19. As originally analysed: Estimation of nucleated cell counts was performed using reference gene primer amplification. Profiled with immunoSEQ multiplex PCR; TCRdb holds only in-frame clones, not every one. Clone size and V and J calls were adopted from that table, with D and trimming inferred from the DNA. The sample lists tens of thousands of clones, around 80% seen once, with 15% to 25% in the top ten. Germline CDR1 reads MNHEY; CDR2 reads SMNVEV (reference sequence). The CDR3 sequence is 14 residues long. Trimming took 3 bases from V and 4 from J, leaving 7 bases between them. The Seattle site enrolled patients during active infection and followed them longitudinally.

Sample: peripheral blood. This chain uses TRBV27 with TRBJ1-6; D call uncertain. This clonotype was sampled from a man under 40 with COVID-19, enrolled during active disease. CDR3 amino acids: CASSFGDYNSPLHF. The DNA for the CDR3 is TGTGCCAGCAGTTTCGGGGATTATAATTCACCCCTCCACTTT.